This TCR beta chain was sequenced for a study of identical twins. Findings and caveats of the study: The presence of invariant MAIT and iNKT cells could partly confound analyses of zero-insertion sequences.

This clonotype was picked up many times. Its antigen is unknown. TCRdb reprocessed the 5' RACE reads via MiXCR and lists one record per CDR3 protein. This table has about 150,000 distinct CDR3 sequences, under 4.5% appearing once. The sample was memory T cells sorted from blood. This TCR was recovered from a man between 18 and 29 years old in good health.

The CDR3 reads CSATQGLAEETQYF. The CDR3, as DNA: TGCAGTGCTACACAGGGTCTAGCGGAAGAGACCCAGTACTTC. This chain connects TRBV20-1 to TRBJ2-5; D possibly corresponds to TRBD2 (7 bases). The CDR3 runs to 14 residues. The V gene's germline CDR1 is DFQATT and CDR2 SNEGSKA (reference sequence). V was pared by 4 bases and J by 3 bases, with 15 bases between.